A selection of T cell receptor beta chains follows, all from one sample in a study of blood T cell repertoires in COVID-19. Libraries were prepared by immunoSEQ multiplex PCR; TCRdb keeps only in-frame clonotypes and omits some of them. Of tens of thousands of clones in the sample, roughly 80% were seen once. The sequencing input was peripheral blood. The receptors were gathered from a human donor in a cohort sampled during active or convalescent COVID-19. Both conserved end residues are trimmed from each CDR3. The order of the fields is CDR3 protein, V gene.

ASSSTEAGVRRDTQY,TRBV7-8
ASSTGTGATEAF,TRBV19
ASSRDRETQY,TRBV7-8
ASSYILAAGANVLT,TRBV6-2/TRBV6-3
ASTDEGAPTGELF,TRBV6-5
ASSYSFGTDQETQY,TRBV6-2/TRBV6-3
ASSAGDIGEQY,TRBV25-1
ATSRYQGSEFVSNQPQH,TRBV27
ASSLNRAGNYGYT,TRBV7-3
ASSLHPGLAGGEQY,TRBV9
ASSPREDSPLH,TRBV3-1/TRBV3-2
ASCRGSTDTQY,TRBV12-3/TRBV12-4
ASSLAPGGQETQY,TRBV7-2
ASSYSRQRTDTQY,TRBV6-5
ASSYSMSSYNEQF,TRBV6-5
ASSEYQGNTEAF,TRBV2
ASRGESGGRTEAF,TRBV5-1
ASSPLTSGVETQY,TRBV5-1
ASSLALGGATGELF,TRBV5-4
ASSYEGAEAF,TRBV6-6
ASSRTAAGLTDTQY,TRBV11-3
ASSYSAHWDSNYEQY,TRBV6-2/TRBV6-3
ASSSNEPYEQY,TRBV7-9
ASSLQGADYGYT,TRBV5-1
ATSRGSSGVVETQY,TRBV15
ASSLDASYEQY,TRBV7-9
ASSIGTGSPREQY,TRBV19
ASSPNSYEQY,TRBV7-9